This T cell receptor beta chain was recovered during a study of blood T cell repertoires in COVID-19. Study in general: Collection of acute and convalescent COVID-19 samples took place in the United States, Italy and Spain. The analysed material was cDNA or gDNA that came from T cells, B-cell-depleted T cells, or PBMCs.

V trimming: 3 bases; J trimming: 1 base; junction bases outside the gene matches: 7. The CDR3 runs 17 residues. Per germline, CDR1 LGHNA and CDR2 YSLEER. Original data processing: Cell counts per sample came from amplifying reference gene primers. Sequencing was performed with immunoSEQ multiplex PCR; in TCRdb, only in-frame clones are kept and a portion is missing. The V and J calls and clone size come from that table; D and trimming were worked out from the DNA. The sample has over 200,000 clones, roughly 76% seen once. This receptor was taken from a human donor in a cohort sampled during active COVID-19. V and J are TRBV4-3 and TRBJ2-1, with TRBD2 matching over 9 bases. The sequencing input was peripheral blood. CDR3 DNA: TGCGCCAGCAGCCAGCAGACTAGCGGAGGATCCTACAATGAGCAGTTCTTC. Its translation is CASSQQTSGGSYNEQFF.